Given below is one T cell receptor beta chain in context. Its antigen is unidentified. The sample comes from a study of CD8+ T cells in alopecia areata. Looking at the study overall: Tofacitinib continued for 6 to 18 months and was then withheld for 6 months.

Regarding the study as a whole: Patients displayed less clarity in TCR sharing than mice, a finding possibly related to HLA.

Germline CDR1 reads SGHRS; CDR2 reads YFSETQ. V lost 3 bases to trimming and J lost 1 base, with 8 bases between them. The length of the CDR3 is 13 residues. It was cDNA, reverse transcribed from extracted RNA, that served as the sequencing template. The table came from immunoSEQ multiplex PCR; TCRdb's copy has only in-frame clones and leaves some out. The sample carries tens of thousands of clones, approximately 58% recorded once. This rearrangement joins TRBV5-1 to TRBJ2-7; D unclear. Sample: CD8+ T cells sorted from blood, taken at week 0. This sequence was found in a human donor with alopecia areata. CDR3 loop: CASSSTPSYEQYF. As DNA, the CDR3 is TGCGCCAGCAGCTCGACCCCATCCTACGAGCAGTACTTC. Together with reference TRBV5-1 and TRBJ2-7, the CDR3 gives the full variable domain: KAGVTQTPRYLIKTRGQQVTLSCSPISGHRSVSWYQQTPGQGLQFLFEYFSETQRNKGNFPGRFSGRQFSNSRSEMNVSTLELGDSALYLCASSSTPSYEQYFGPGTRLTVT.